Listed below are T cell receptor beta chains from one sample, sequenced in a study of OX40 agonist ivuxolimab in advanced cancers. Only in-frame clones appear in the TCRdb table, and some are missing; sequencing was by immunoSEQ multiplex PCR. The sample consists of over 75,000 clones, 87% of them appearing once. The source was CD4+ or CD8+ T cells sorted from blood, collected in a trial of the OX40 agonist ivuxolimab. All receptors come from an adult with an advanced solid tumor such as melanoma, head and neck, liver or kidney cancer. Both conserved end residues are part of each CDR3. D genes are given only for firm matches. Rows give clone size only sometimes, using once, few, many, or a class for an expanded clone.

D gene,clone size,J gene,V gene,CDR3 protein,CDR3 DNA
TRBD1,NA,TRBJ1-2,TRBV9,CASSPAGTGSGYTF,TGTGCCAGCAGCCCAGCCGGGACAGGGAGCGGCTACACCTTC
NA,NA,TRBJ1-3,TRBV30,CAWSGGARSGNTIYF,TGTGCCTGGAGTGGGGGGGCGCGCTCTGGAAACACCATATATTTT
NA,NA,TRBJ2-7,TRBV9,CASSASGTLSYEQYF,TGCGCCAGCAGCGCCTCCGGGACACTCTCCTACGAGCAGTACTTC
TRBD1,NA,TRBJ1-6,TRBV2,CASSDRGLYSPLHF,TGTGCCAGCAGCGACAGGGGGCTATATTCACCCCTCCACTTT
NA,NA,TRBJ1-2,TRBV27,CASSSGTLKNYGYTF,TGTGCCAGCAGTTCGGGAACGCTTAAGAACTATGGCTACACCTTC
NA,NA,TRBJ2-3,TRBV5-1,CASSSRTSTDTQYF,TGCGCCAGCAGCTCGCGGACGAGCACAGATACGCAGTATTTT
NA,NA,TRBJ1-1,TRBV2,CATKGDLNTEAFF,TGTGCCACCAAAGGGGACCTGAACACTGAAGCTTTCTTT
NA,NA,TRBJ2-7,TRBV19,CASSMGQGGYEQYF,TGTGCCAGTAGTATGGGCCAGGGAGGCTACGAGCAGTACTTC
NA,few,TRBJ1-4,TRBV23-1,CASSQPRDATNEKLFF,TGCGCCAGCAGTCAACCGAGAGACGCAACTAATGAAAAACTGTTTTTT
NA,NA,TRBJ1-1,TRBV5-1,CASSLALNTEAFF,TGCGCCAGCAGCTTGGCCCTGAACACTGAAGCTTTCTTT
TRBD1,NA,TRBJ2-3,TRBV27,CASSPGQGLAFSADTQYF,TGTGCCAGCAGCCCAGGACAGGGACTGGCCTTTTCGGCAGATACGCAGTATTTT
TRBD2,NA,TRBJ2-3,TRBV27,CASSPTYQTSGLTTDTQYF,TGTGCCAGCAGTCCCACCTACCAAACTAGCGGGCTAACCACAGATACGCAGTATTTT
NA,NA,TRBJ2-3,TRBV4-2,CASRSMGADTQYF,TGTGCCAGCAGGTCCATGGGGGCAGATACGCAGTATTTT
NA,NA,TRBJ2-3,TRBV30,CAWSVVGTSTDTQYF,TGTGCCTGGAGTGTAGTTGGCACAAGCACAGATACGCAGTATTTT
TRBD1,NA,TRBJ1-1,TRBV9,CASSQTGRNTEAFF,TGTGCCAGCAGTCAGACAGGGAGGAACACTGAAGCTTTCTTT
TRBD2,NA,TRBJ2-2,TRBV5-1,CASSLQTSGDTGELFF,TGCGCCAGCAGCTTGCAAACTAGCGGGGACACCGGGGAGCTGTTTTTT
NA,NA,TRBJ2-2,TRBV5-1,CASSLGRSGNRAGELFF,TGCGCCAGCAGCTTGGGGAGGTCTGGAAATCGGGCCGGGGAGCTGTTTTTT
NA,NA,TRBJ2-2,TRBV28,CASQDGELFF,TGTGCCAGCCAAGACGGGGAGCTGTTTTTT
TRBD2,NA,TRBJ2-7,TRBV6-1,CASTGLAGGPYEQYF,TGTGCCAGCACGGGACTAGCGGGAGGGCCCTACGAGCAGTACTTC
NA,once,TRBJ1-6,TRBV5-1,CASSLDRQNSPLHF,TGCGCCAGCAGCTTGGACAGGCAGAATTCACCCCTCCACTTT
NA,NA,TRBJ2-7,TRBV6-5,CASSSYGEQYF,TGTGCCAGCAGTTCCTACGGGGAGCAGTACTTC
NA,NA,TRBJ1-1,TRBV11-3,CASSLDTAGDTEAFF,TGTGCCAGCAGCTTAGATACGGCAGGGGACACTGAAGCTTTCTTT
NA,NA,TRBJ2-6,TRBV11-3,CASSLDTGANVLTF,TGTGCCAGCAGCTTAGATACTGGGGCCAACGTCCTGACTTTC
TRBD2,NA,TRBJ2-1,TRBV5-5,CASSLGLAGGLVLDNEQFF,TGTGCCAGCAGCTTGGGACTAGCGGGAGGGCTTGTGTTGGACAATGAGCAGTTCTTC
TRBD1,NA,TRBJ2-7,TRBV5-1,CASSPMAGGSEQYF,TGCGCCAGCAGCCCTATGGCAGGGGGCTCCGAGCAGTACTTC
TRBD1,NA,TRBJ2-3,TRBV2,CASRVDRGADTQYF,TGTGCCAGCAGGGTCGACAGGGGTGCAGATACGCAGTATTTT